The clone carrying this TCR beta chain showed up just a few times. Its antigen is not identified. Primers for the PCR totalled 60 Vbeta and 13 Jbeta. Data came from immunoSEQ multiplex PCR; TCRdb stores just in-frame clones and leaves some out. The profile covers under 150,000 clones, with over 70% appearing a single time and about 5% taken by the ten largest. This sample stems from a study of cytomegalovirus exposure and HLA in healthy donors. Study-level points and caveats: A later analysis linked a missense DCLRE1C variant to TCR beta V- and J-gene trimming. In vitro work confirmed that three CMV-associated chains recognize CMV antigens. A classifier reportedly called cytomegalovirus status with high sensitivity and specificity.

The CDR3 has 15 amino acids. Germline loops: CDR1 SGHTA, CDR2 FQGTGA. J lost 4 bases, V lost 4 bases, and 7 bases had no gene match. Source material: PBMCs. The genes are TRBV7-3 and TRBJ2-1, with 7 bases identical to TRBD1. The sequence was collected from a male donor in good health and CMV-seronegative. CDR3: CASSYDRAPYNEQFF. The CDR3 DNA reads TGTGCCAGCAGCTACGACAGGGCCCCGTACAATGAGCAGTTCTTC.